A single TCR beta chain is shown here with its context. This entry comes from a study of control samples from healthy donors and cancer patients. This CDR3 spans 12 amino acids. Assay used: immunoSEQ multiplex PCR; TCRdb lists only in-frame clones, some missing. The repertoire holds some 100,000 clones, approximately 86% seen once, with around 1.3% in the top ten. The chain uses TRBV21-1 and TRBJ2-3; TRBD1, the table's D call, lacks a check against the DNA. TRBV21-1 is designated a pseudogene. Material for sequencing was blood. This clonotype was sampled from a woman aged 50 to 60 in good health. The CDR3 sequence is CASSSSTDTQYF. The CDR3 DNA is TGTGCCAGCAGCAGCAGTACAGATACGCAGTATTTT.